These 15 T cell receptor beta chains were sequenced from one sample in a study of a mutant IDH1 vaccine in newly diagnosed glioma. Regarding time point: week 11, during vaccination. Every single dose of the vaccine, 300 ug of mutant IDH1 20-mer peptide, came with topical imiquimod. Repertoires were generated with immunoSEQ multiplex PCR, while TCRdb's copy carries only in-frame clones and drops some. The sample has 40,000 or so clones, 80% to 85% seen once. No antigen has been assigned to these receptors. The sample was PBMCs, taken from a glioma patient whose treatment included an IDH1 peptide vaccine. The receptor source for this set is a man aged 40-55 years with glioma.

V gene TRBV2 combines with J gene TRBJ2-3; D gene ambiguous. Looked up from germline, CDR1 is SNHLY and CDR2 is FYNNEI. V was clipped by 6 bases and J by 4 bases, with 8 bases between them. The length of the CDR3 is 12 residues. CDR3 sequence (DNA): TGTGCCAGCAGCTACTCTCCAGATACGCAGTATTTT. The encoded protein is CASSYSPDTQYF.

The rearrangement joins TRBV5-6 to TRBJ1-2; unclear D gene. Germline-derived CDR1 and CDR2 are SGHDT and YYEEEE. Trimming cost V 0 bases and J 0 bases, with 9 bases left between them. CDR3 length: 15 residues. The CDR3 sequence: CASSLVGYSNYGYTF. The CDR3 nucleotides are TGTGCCAGCAGCTTGGTTGGCTATTCTAACTATGGCTACACCTTC.

In this sample, this clone turned up a few times. V gene TRBV10-3 combines with J gene TRBJ1-1; weak D call: TRBD1 (5 bases). The CDR3 has 14 amino acids. The germline V gene encodes CDR1 ENHRY and CDR2 SYGVKD. V shed 5 bases and J shed 3 bases, with 13 bases lying between them. The chain's CDR3 is CAISSVWGHTEAFF. Here the CDR3 DNA reads TGTGCCATCAGTTCAGTCTGGGGACACACTGAAGCTTTCTTT.

CDR3 region: CASSPGKAASGNTIYF. The CDR3 DNA sequence: TGTGCCAGCTCACCAGGGAAGGCCGCCTCTGGAAACACCATATATTTT. The J gene is TRBJ1-3, the V gene TRBV18; D remains unclear. The CDR3 is made up of 16 amino acids. V was clipped by 2 bases and J by 0 bases, with 11 bases between them. CDR1 and CDR2 from the germline V gene are KGHSH and LQKENI.

The rearrangement joins TRBV2 to TRBJ1-2; unclear D gene. Germline CDR1 is SNHLY and CDR2 is FYNNEI. V gave up 3 bases and J gave up 3 bases, with 8 bases separating them. The CDR3 runs to 13 residues. The CDR3 DNA reads as TGTGCCAGCAGTGAGAGGGCTGACTATGGCTACACCTTC. Amino acids: CASSERADYGYTF.

The gene calls are TRBV2 and TRBJ1-1; D may be TRBD1 (5 bases). The CDR3 runs to 13 residues. Trimming stripped 2 bases from V and 4 bases from J, with 8 bases between. The V gene's germline CDR1 is SNHLY and CDR2 FYNNEI. CDR3 region: CASSETGATEAFF. The CDR3 DNA follows: TGTGCCAGCAGTGAAACAGGCGCCACTGAAGCTTTCTTT.

The chain links TRBV9 to TRBJ1-1, with D perhaps TRBD1 (6 bases). Trimming took 3 bases from V and 0 from J, leaving 12 bases between them. This CDR3 comprises 15 residues. The germline V gene encodes CDR1 SGDLS and CDR2 YYNGEE. Here the CDR3 DNA reads TGTGCCAGCAGCGCCATACAGGGCGTGAACACTGAAGCTTTCTTT. Translating gives CASSAIQGVNTEAFF.

The chain has TRBV6-6 and TRBJ2-2; D is unresolved. The CDR3 is made up of 14 amino acids. V dropped 2 bases and J dropped 5 bases, with 9 bases sitting between them. CDR1 MNHNY and CDR2 SVGAGI come from the germline V gene (reference sequence). The CDR3 loop reads CASSYGARTGELFF. The CDR3 DNA follows: TGTGCCAGCAGTTACGGCGCGAGAACCGGGGAGCTGTTTTTT.

The V call is TRBV7-8, the J call TRBJ1-2; the match to TRBD1 covers 7 bases. The CDR3 runs to 16 residues. After removal of 5 bases from V and 8 bases from J, the junction contained 17 bases not matched to a gene. The germline CDR1 and CDR2 sequences are SGHVS and FQNEAQ. CDR3 in amino acids: CASSPGRPQGMWGYTF. The CDR3 bases are TGTGCCAGCAGCCCCGGCCGACCACAGGGGATGTGGGGCTACACCTTC.

The rearrangement links TRBV27 to TRBJ2-5, with TRBD1 identical over 9 bases. The J segment lost 4 bases and the V segment lost 5 bases, leaving 5 bases of the junction unmatched. Germline CDR1 and CDR2: MNHEY and SMNVEV (reference sequence). The CDR3 contains 14 residues. The CDR3: CASSPSTGGETQYF. The CDR3 nucleotides read TGTGCCAGCAGTCCCTCGACAGGGGGAGAGACCCAGTACTTC.

V and J are TRBV6-5 and TRBJ2-1; D ambiguous. Per the germline V gene, CDR1 is MNHEY and CDR2 is SVGAGI. V was shortened by 6 bases and J by 8 bases, with 11 bases between the two germline ends. The CDR3 is made up of 12 amino acids. DNA of the CDR3: TGTGCCAGCAGGCACCCGGCTCATGAGCAGTTCTTC. This sequence encodes CASRHPAHEQFF.

J is TRBJ1-2 and V is TRBV6-9; a possible D gene is TRBD1 (5 bases). Trimming left V 6 bases short and J 8 bases short, with 16 bases between. The CDR3 has 13 amino acids. From germline, CDR1 is MNHGY and CDR2 SVAAGI. CDR3: CASSHWTFTGYTF. DNA for the CDR3: TGTGCCAGCAGCCATTGGACATTCACGGGCTACACCTTC.

This chain connects TRBV25-1 to TRBJ2-2; D is undetermined. The V end was cut by 3 bases, the J end by 8 bases, with 4 bases between. Germline CDR1 and CDR2: MGHDK and SYGVNS. The CDR3 contains 11 residues. The CDR3 sequence is CASSDGGELFF. The DNA of the CDR3 is TGTGCCAGCAGTGACGGGGGGGAGCTGTTTTTT.

This sequence joins TRBV28 and TRBJ2-7; 8 bases match TRBD1. The CDR3 runs 14 residues. The germline V gene encodes CDR1 MDHEN and CDR2 SYDVKM. V shed 4 bases, J shed 4 bases, and the junction held 6 bases outside the gene matches. The CDR3: CASSSGQGGYEQYF. The CDR3, as DNA: TGTGCCAGCAGTTCCGGACAGGGCGGATACGAGCAGTACTTC.

The rearrangement joins TRBV5-1 to TRBJ1-5; 9 positions match TRBD1. The CDR3 spans 15 residues. V lost 4 bases, J lost 3 bases, and 5 bases stayed unmatched. Germline loops: CDR1 SGHRS, CDR2 YFSETQ. This CDR3 reads CASSPWTGDNQPQHF. Written as DNA, the CDR3 is TGCGCCAGCAGCCCGTGGACAGGGGACAATCAGCCCCAGCATTTT.